The present TCR beta chain was sequenced within a study of tissue T cells after allogeneic stem cell transplantation. The study's findings and limits: Tissue-detected TCR repertoire was only partly captured by blood and spleen T cells.

Comment on this clone: Its antigen is unidentified. The gene symbols are mouse symbols. The read terminates 1 residue before the CDR3 end, so the remaining end is supplied by the germline J gene.

The method was immunoSEQ multiplex PCR; TCRdb's version includes in-frame clones alone and lacks a portion of them. The data show approximately 17,000 clones, around 70% seen once. The CDR3 extends over 14 amino acids. Deletions cut 4 bases from V and 0 bases from J, with 7 bases between. The V gene's germline CDR1 is LGHNA and CDR2 YSYQKL. This chain connects TRBV2 to TRBJ1-3, with D possibly TRBD1 on 6 matching bases. The sequenced sample was spleen. This TCR came from a female BALB/c mouse in good health. This strain has MHC haplotype H2-d. Partial CDR3 DNA: TGTGCCAGCAGCCGGGACAATTCTGGAAATACGCTCTAT. This encodes CASSRDNSGNTLY. The full CDR3 protein reads CASSRDNSGNTLYF.